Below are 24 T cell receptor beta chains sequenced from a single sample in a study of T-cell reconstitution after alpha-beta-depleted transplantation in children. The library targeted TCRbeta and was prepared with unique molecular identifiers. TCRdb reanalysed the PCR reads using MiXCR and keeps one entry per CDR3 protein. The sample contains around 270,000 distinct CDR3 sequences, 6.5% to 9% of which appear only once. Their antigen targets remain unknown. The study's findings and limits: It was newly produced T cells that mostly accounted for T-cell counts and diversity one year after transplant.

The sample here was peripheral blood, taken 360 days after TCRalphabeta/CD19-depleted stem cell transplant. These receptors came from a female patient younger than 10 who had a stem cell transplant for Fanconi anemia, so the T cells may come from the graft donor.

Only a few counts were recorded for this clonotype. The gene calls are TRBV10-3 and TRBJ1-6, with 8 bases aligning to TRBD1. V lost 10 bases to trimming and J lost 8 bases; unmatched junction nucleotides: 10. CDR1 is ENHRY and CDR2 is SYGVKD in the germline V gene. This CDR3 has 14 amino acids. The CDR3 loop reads CATSALQGDSPLHF. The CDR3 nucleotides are TGTGCCACCTCAGCCCTACAGGGGGATTCACCCCTCCACTTT.

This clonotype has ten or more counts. The CDR3 spells CASSDGGGITDTQYF. CDR3 bases: TGCGCCAGCAGTGATGGCGGGGGGATCACAGATACGCAGTATTTT. The chain employs TRBV10-2 and TRBJ2-3; TRBD2 agrees at 8 bases. CDR1 is WSHSY, CDR2 SAAADI, per germline. The length of the CDR3 is 15 residues. The V segment lost 3 bases and the J segment 2 bases; nucleotides outside the gene matches: 4.

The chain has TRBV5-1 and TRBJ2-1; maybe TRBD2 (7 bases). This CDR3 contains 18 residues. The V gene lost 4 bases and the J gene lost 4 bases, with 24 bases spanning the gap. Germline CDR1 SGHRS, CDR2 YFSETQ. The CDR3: CASSPGGTGGGRYNEQFF. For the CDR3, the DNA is TGCGCCAGCAGCCCGGGGGGTACGGGCGGGGGCCGATACAATGAGCAGTTCTTC. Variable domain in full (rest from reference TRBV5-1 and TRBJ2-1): KAGVTQTPRYLIKTRGQQVTLSCSPISGHRSVSWYQQTPGQGLQFLFEYFSETQRNKGNFPGRFSGRQFSNSRSEMNVSTLELGDSALYLCASSPGGTGGGRYNEQFFGPGTRLTVL.

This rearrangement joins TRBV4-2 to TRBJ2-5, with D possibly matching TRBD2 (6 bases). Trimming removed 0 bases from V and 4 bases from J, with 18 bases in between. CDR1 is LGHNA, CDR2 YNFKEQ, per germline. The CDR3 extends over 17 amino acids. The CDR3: CASSQDGREQEGETQYF. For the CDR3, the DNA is TGTGCCAGCAGCCAAGATGGCAGGGAGCAGGAGGGAGAGACCCAGTACTTC.

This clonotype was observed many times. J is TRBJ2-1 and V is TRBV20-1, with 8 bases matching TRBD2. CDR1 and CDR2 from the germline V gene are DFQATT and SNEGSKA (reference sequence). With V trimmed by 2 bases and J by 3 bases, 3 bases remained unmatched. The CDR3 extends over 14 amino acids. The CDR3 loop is CSARTGTSYNEQFF. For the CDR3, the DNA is TGCAGTGCTAGAACCGGGACTAGCTACAATGAGCAGTTCTTC.

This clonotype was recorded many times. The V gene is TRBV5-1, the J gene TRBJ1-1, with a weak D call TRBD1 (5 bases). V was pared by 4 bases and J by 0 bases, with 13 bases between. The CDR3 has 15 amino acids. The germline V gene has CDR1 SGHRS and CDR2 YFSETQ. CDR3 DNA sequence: TGCGCCAGCAGCCCCCCGGGACGGTTGAACACTGAAGCTTTCTTT. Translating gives CASSPPGRLNTEAFF.

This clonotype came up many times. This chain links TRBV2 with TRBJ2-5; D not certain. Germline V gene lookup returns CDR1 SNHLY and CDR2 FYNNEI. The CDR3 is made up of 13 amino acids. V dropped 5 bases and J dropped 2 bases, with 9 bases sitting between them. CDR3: CASSFQQQETQYF. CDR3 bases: TGTGCCAGCAGTTTTCAGCAGCAAGAGACCCAGTACTTC. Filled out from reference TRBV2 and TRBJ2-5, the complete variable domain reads EPEVTQTPSHQVTQMGQEVILRCVPISNHLYFYWYRQILGQKVEFLVSFYNNEISEKSEIFDDQFSVERPDGSNFTLKIRSTKLEDSAMYFCASSFQQQETQYFGPGTRLLVL.

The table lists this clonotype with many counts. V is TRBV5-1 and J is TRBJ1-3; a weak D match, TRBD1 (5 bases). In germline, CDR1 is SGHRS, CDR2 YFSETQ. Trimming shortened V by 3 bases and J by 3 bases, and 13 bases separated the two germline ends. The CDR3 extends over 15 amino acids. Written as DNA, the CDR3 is TGCGCCAGCAGCTCGGGACTAAGCGGTGGAAACACCATATATTTT. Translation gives CASSSGLSGGNTIYF.

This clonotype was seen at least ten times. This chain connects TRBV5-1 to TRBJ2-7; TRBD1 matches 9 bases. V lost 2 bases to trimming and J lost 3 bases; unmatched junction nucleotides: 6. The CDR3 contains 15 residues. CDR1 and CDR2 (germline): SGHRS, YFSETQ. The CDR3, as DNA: TGCGCCAGCAGCTTATTTTCGACAGGGGGCTACGAGCAGTACTTC. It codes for CASSLFSTGGYEQYF.

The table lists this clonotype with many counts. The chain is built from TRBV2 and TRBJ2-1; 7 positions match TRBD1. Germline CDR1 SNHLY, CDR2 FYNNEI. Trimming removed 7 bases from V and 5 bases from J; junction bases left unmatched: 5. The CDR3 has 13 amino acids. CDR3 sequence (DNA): TGTGCCAGCATAGGGACAGCGAACAATGAGCAGTTCTTC. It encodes CASIGTANNEQFF.

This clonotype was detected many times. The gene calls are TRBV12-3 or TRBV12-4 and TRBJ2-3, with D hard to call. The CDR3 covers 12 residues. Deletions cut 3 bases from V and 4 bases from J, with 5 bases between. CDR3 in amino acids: CASSLMADTQYF. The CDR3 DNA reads TGTGCCAGCAGTTTGATGGCAGATACGCAGTATTTT.

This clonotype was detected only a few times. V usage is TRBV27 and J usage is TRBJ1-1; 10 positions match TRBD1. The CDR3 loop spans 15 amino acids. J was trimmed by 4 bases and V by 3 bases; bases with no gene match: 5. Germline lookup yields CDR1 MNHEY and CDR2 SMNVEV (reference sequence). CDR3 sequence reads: CASSFRQGAVTEAFF. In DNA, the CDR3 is TGTGCCAGCAGTTTCAGACAGGGGGCTGTCACTGAAGCTTTCTTT.

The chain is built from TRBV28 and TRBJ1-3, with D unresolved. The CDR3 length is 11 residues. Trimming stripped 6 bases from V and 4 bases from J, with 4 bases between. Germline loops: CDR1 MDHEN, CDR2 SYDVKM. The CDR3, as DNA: TGTGCCAGCAGCACCGGAAACACCATATATTTT. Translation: CASSTGNTIYF.

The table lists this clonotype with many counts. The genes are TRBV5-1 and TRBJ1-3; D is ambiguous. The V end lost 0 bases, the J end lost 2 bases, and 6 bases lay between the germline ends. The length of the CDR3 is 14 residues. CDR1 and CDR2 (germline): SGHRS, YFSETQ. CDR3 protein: CASSLGRTGNTIYF. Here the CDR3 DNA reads TGCGCCAGCAGCTTGGGTCGAACTGGAAACACCATATATTTT.

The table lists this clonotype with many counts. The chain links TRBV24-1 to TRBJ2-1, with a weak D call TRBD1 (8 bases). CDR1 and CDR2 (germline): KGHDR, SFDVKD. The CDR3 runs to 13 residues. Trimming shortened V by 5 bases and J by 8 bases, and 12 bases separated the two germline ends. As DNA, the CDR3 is TGTGCCACCAGTGCCACAGGGGGGGATGAGCAGTTCTTC. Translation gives CATSATGGDEQFF.

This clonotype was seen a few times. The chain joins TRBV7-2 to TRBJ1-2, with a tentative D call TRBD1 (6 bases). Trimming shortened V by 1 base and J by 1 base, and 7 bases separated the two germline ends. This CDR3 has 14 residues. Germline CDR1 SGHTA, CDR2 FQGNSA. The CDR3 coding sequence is TGTGCCAGCAGCTTAGAACAGGGTAACTATGGCTACACCTTC. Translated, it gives CASSLEQGNYGYTF.

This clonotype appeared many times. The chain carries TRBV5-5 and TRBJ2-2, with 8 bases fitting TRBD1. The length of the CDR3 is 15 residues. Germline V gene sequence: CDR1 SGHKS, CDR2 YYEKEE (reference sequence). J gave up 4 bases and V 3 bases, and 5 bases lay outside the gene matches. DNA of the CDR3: TGTGCCAGCAGCTCTATAACAGGGGGCACCGGGGAGCTGTTTTTT. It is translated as CASSSITGGTGELFF.

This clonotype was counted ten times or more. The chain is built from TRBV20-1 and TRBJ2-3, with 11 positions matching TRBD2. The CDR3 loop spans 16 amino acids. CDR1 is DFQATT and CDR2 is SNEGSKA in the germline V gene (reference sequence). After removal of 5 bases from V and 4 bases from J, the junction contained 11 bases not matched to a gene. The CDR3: CSAEQTRGLAADTQYF. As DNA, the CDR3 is TGCAGTGCTGAACAGACCCGGGGACTAGCGGCAGATACGCAGTATTTT.

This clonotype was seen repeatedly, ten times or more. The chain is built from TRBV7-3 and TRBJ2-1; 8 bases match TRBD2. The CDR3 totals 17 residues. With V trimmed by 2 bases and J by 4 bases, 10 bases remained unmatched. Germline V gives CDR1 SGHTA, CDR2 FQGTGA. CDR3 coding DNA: TGTGCCAGCAGCTTATCACCGGGCCCGGGGGGGTACAATGAGCAGTTCTTC. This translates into CASSLSPGPGGYNEQFF.

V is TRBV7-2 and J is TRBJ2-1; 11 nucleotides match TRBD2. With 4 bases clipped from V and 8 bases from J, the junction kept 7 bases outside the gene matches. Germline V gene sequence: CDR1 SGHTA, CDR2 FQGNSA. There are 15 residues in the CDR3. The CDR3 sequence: CASSSLAGVVHEQFF. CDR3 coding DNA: TGTGCCAGCAGCTCACTAGCGGGAGTGGTCCATGAGCAGTTCTTC. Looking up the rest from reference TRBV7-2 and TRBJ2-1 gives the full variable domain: GAGVSQSPSNKVTEKGKDVELRCDPISGHTALYWYRQSLGQGLEFLIYFQGNSAPDKSGLPSDRFSAERTGGSVSTLTIQRTQQEDSAVYLCASSSLAGVVHEQFFGPGTRLTVL.

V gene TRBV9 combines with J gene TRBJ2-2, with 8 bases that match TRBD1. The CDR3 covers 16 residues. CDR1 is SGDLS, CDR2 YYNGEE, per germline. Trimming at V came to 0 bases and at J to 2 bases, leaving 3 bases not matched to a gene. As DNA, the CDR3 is TGTGCCAGCAGCGTAGCTCAGGGGGCAAACACCGGGGAGCTGTTTTTT. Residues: CASSVAQGANTGELFF.

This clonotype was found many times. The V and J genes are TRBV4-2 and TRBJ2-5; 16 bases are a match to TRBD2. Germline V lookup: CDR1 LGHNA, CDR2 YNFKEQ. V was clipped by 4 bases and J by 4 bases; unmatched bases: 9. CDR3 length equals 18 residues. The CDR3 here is CASSLYGTSGGALETQYF. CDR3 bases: TGTGCCAGCAGCCTATACGGGACTAGCGGGGGGGCTCTAGAGACCCAGTACTTC.

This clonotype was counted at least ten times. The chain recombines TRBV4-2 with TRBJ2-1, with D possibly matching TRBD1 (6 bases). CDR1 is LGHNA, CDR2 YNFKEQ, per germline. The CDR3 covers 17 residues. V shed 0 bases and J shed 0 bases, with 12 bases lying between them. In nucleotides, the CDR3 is TGTGCCAGCAGCCAAGAACCTCAGGGGAGCTCCTACAATGAGCAGTTCTTC. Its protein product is CASSQEPQGSSYNEQFF.

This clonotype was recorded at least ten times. The chain's CDR3 is CASSKDWGAETQYF. The CDR3 DNA is TGTGCCAGCAGCAAGGACTGGGGGGCGGAGACCCAGTACTTC. The chain carries TRBV9 and TRBJ2-5; the D call may be TRBD1 or TRBD2 (6 bases each). The CDR3 extends over 14 amino acids. V lost 4 bases to trimming and J lost 5 bases, with 15 bases between them. Germline CDR1 reads SGDLS; CDR2 reads YYNGEE.